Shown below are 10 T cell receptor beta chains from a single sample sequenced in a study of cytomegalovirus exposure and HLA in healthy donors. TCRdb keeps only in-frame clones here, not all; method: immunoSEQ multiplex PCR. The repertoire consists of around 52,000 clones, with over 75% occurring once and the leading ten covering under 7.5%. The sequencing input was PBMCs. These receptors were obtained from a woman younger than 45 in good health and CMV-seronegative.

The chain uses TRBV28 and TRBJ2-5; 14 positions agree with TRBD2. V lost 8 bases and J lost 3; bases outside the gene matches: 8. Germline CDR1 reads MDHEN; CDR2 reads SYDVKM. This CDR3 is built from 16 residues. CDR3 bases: TGTGCCAGCGGCAAGACTAGCGGGAGGGCCGAAGAGACCCAGTACTTC. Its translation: CASGKTSGRAEETQYF.

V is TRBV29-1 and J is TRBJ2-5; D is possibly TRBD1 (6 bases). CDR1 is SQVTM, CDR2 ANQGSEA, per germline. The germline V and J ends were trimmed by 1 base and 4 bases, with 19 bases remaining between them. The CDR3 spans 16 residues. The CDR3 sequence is CSVEAHQGLIGETQYF. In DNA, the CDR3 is TGCAGCGTTGAAGCTCATCAGGGGCTAATTGGAGAGACCCAGTACTTC.

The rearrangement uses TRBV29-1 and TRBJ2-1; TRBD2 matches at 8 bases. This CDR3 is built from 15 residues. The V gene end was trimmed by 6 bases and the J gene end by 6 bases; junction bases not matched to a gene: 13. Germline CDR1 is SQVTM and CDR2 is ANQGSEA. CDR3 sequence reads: CSVLHGGGHGNEQFF. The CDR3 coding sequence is TGCAGCGTCCTCCACGGGGGGGGTCACGGCAATGAGCAGTTCTTC.

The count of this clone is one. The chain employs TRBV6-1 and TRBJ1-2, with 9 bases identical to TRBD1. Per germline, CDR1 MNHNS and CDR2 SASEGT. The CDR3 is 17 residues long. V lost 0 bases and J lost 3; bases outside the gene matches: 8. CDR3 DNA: TGTGCCAGCAGTGAAGCCAGCTACAGGGGGCTGGACTATGGCTACACCTTC. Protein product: CASSEASYRGLDYGYTF.

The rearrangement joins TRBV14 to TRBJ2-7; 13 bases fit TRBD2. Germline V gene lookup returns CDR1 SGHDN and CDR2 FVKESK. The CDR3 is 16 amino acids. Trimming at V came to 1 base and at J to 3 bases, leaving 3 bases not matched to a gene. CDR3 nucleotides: TGTGCCAGCAGCCAAGGACTAGCGGGAGGAGGCTACGAGCAGTACTTC. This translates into CASSQGLAGGGYEQYF.

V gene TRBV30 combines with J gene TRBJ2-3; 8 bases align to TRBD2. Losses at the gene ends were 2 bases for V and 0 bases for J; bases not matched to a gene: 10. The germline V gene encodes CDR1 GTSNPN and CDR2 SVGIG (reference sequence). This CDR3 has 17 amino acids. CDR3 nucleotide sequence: TGTGCCTGGAGTTCCTCGGGAGGGCCTGGGAGCACAGATACGCAGTATTTT. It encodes CAWSSSGGPGSTDTQYF.

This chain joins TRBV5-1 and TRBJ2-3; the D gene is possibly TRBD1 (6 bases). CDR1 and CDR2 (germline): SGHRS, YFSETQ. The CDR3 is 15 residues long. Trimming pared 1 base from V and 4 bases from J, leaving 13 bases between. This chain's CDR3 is CASSLPSRGADTQYF. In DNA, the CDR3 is TGCGCCAGCAGCTTGCCCAGCAGGGGTGCAGATACGCAGTATTTT.

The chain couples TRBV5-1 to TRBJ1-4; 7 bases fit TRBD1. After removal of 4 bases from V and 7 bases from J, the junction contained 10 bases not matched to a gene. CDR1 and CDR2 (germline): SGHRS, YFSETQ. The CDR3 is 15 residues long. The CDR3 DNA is TGCGCCAGCAGCGGATCAGGGGGAGGATTTGAAAAACTGTTTTTT. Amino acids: CASSGSGGGFEKLFF.

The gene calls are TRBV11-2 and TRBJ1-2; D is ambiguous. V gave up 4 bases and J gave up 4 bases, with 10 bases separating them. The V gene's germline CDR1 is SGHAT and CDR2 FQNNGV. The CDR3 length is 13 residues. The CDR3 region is CASSSKRSYGYTF. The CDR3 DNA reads TGTGCCAGCAGCTCAAAGAGGTCCTATGGCTACACCTTC.

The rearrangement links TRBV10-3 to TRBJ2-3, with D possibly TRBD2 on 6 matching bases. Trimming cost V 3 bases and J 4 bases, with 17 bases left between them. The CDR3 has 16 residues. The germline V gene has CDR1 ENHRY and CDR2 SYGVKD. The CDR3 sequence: CAISEGVSGGADTQYF. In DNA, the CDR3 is TGTGCCATCAGTGAAGGTGTCAGTGGAGGGGCAGATACGCAGTATTTT.